The 14 T cell receptor beta chains presented below share a single source sample, sequenced in a study of radiotherapy plus CTLA-4 blockade in lung cancer. Assay: immunoSEQ multiplex PCR; the TCRdb copy retains only in-frame clones and omits some. Among more than 100,000 clones listed, 70% to 90% were seen once. This specimen consisted of peripheral blood, obtained from a patient treated with radiotherapy plus ipilimumab. All receptors derive from a human donor with non-small cell lung cancer that progressed on radiotherapy plus ipilimumab.

V and J are TRBV10-3 and TRBJ1-1; D is undetermined. There are 15 residues in the CDR3. The V and J ends lost 2 bases and 2 bases respectively, with 12 bases between them. Germline lookup yields CDR1 ENHRY and CDR2 SYGVKD. CDR3 amino acids: CAISEVDRTNTEAFF. CDR3 in DNA: TGTGCCATCAGTGAGGTGGATAGGACTAACACTGAAGCTTTCTTT.

This rearrangement joins TRBV5-1 to TRBJ1-1; TRBD1 might be the D (6 bases). V was shortened by 0 bases and J by 8 bases, with 14 bases between the two germline ends. The CDR3 has 14 amino acids. CDR1 is SGHRS, CDR2 YFSETQ, per germline. The CDR3 sequence: CASSLAQGKFEAFF. The DNA for the CDR3 is TGCGCCAGCAGCTTGGCCCAGGGGAAGTTCGAAGCTTTCTTT. Using reference TRBV5-1 and TRBJ1-1 for the parts outside the CDR3, the full variable domain is KAGVTQTPRYLIKTRGQQVTLSCSPISGHRSVSWYQQTPGQGLQFLFEYFSETQRNKGNFPGRFSGRQFSNSRSEMNVSTLELGDSALYLCASSLAQGKFEAFFGQGTRLTVV.

The V and J genes are TRBV21-1 and TRBJ2-1. TRBV21-1 is marked as a pseudogene. This CDR3 has 11 residues. CDR3: CASIDGNEQFF. Here the CDR3 DNA reads TGTGCCAGCATAGACGGCAATGAGCAGTTCTTC.

The V and J genes are TRBV5-1 and TRBJ2-2; TRBD2 might be the D (5 bases). Germline V CDR1 and CDR2: SGHRS, YFSETQ. Trimming pared 4 bases from V and 2 bases from J, leaving 9 bases between. This CDR3 has 14 residues. The CDR3 DNA reads TGCGCCAGCAGCGGAACTAGAAACACCGGGGAGCTGTTTTTT. Translation: CASSGTRNTGELFF. Full variable domain (missing parts from reference TRBV5-1 and TRBJ2-2): KAGVTQTPRYLIKTRGQQVTLSCSPISGHRSVSWYQQTPGQGLQFLFEYFSETQRNKGNFPGRFSGRQFSNSRSEMNVSTLELGDSALYLCASSGTRNTGELFFGEGSRLTVL.

This chain connects TRBV5-1 to TRBJ2-5; TRBD2 agrees at 10 bases. Trimming took 0 bases from V and 5 from J; bases not matched to a gene: 4. This CDR3 region has 15 residues. Germline CDR1 SGHRS, CDR2 YFSETQ. CDR3 in DNA: TGCGCCAGCAGCTTGGGAGCGGGAGGGCCGGAGACCCAGTACTTC. This sequence encodes CASSLGAGGPETQYF.

This clone came up a few times. CDR3 amino acids: CASSWTSATDTQYF. CDR3 nucleotides: TGTGCCAGTAGTTGGACTAGCGCCACAGATACGCAGTATTTT. The chain combines TRBV19 with TRBJ2-3, with TRBD2 matching 9 bases. Per the germline V gene, CDR1 is LNHDA and CDR2 is SQIVND (reference sequence). The J segment lost 2 bases and the V segment lost 5 bases, leaving 2 bases of the junction unmatched. The CDR3 length is 14 residues.

This clone was seen just once. V and J are TRBV27 and TRBJ1-1; D unclear. Germline CDR1 MNHEY, CDR2 SMNVEV (reference sequence). Trimming stripped 5 bases from V and 3 bases from J, with 13 bases between. The CDR3 extends over 14 amino acids. The CDR3 DNA sequence: TGTGCCAGCAGTAATATCTACGGGTACACTGAAGCTTTCTTT. Amino acid sequence: CASSNIYGYTEAFF.

The rearrangement links TRBV4-1 to TRBJ1-5, with no clear D. In germline, CDR1 is MGHRA, CDR2 YSYEKL. The CDR3 consists of 14 residues. V was cut by 5 bases and J by 1 base, with 9 bases left in between. In nucleotides, the CDR3 is TGCGCCAGCAGCTTGGGTAGCAGCAATCAGCCCCAGCATTTT. Amino acid sequence: CASSLGSSNQPQHF.

V usage is TRBV27 and J usage is TRBJ1-5, with D possibly matching TRBD1 (6 bases). In germline, CDR1 is MNHEY, CDR2 SMNVEV (reference sequence). Trimming cost V 2 bases and J 6 bases, with 11 bases left between them. The CDR3 sequence is 14 residues long. The CDR3, as DNA: TGTGCCAGCAGTTTACGAGGGGGGGGTCAGCCCCAGCATTTT. Translation gives CASSLRGGGQPQHF.

The rearrangement uses TRBV18 and TRBJ2-7; weak D call: TRBD2 (6 bases). The germline V and J ends were trimmed by 3 bases and 6 bases, with 15 bases remaining between them. Germline assignment: CDR1 KGHSH and CDR2 LQKENI. The CDR3 length is 14 residues. This chain's CDR3 is CASSPTARGSEQYF. The CDR3 DNA is TGTGCCAGCTCACCCACGGCTCGGGGGTCCGAGCAGTACTTC.

The DNA of the CDR3 is TGCAGTGCCCCGGTCCCCCATGAGCAGTTCTTC. Encoded protein: CSAPVPHEQFF. V and J are TRBV20-1 and TRBJ2-1, with D uncertain. The V gene lost 6 bases and the J gene lost 8 bases, with 11 bases spanning the gap. This CDR3 spans 11 amino acids. Per germline, CDR1 DFQATT and CDR2 SNEGSKA (reference sequence).

This clone is judged medium-sized. This chain links TRBV4-1 with TRBJ2-1; TRBD2 aligns across 7 bases. The V segment lost 2 bases and the J segment 5 bases; nucleotides outside the gene matches: 12. CDR3 size: 17 residues. The V gene's germline CDR1 is MGHRA and CDR2 YSYEKL. This chain's CDR3 is CASSQWSERGRHNEQFF. CDR3 bases: TGCGCCAGCAGCCAATGGAGTGAGCGGGGCCGACACAATGAGCAGTTCTTC.

The chain couples TRBV19 to TRBJ2-1; TRBD2 matches 9 bases. The length of the CDR3 is 14 residues. The V gene's germline CDR1 is LNHDA and CDR2 SQIVND (reference sequence). V lost 2 bases and J lost 9; bases outside the gene matches: 5. Here the CDR3 reads CASSIWREGSEQFF. The DNA of the CDR3 is TGTGCCAGTAGTATATGGCGGGAGGGCTCTGAGCAGTTCTTC.

The chain couples TRBV19 to TRBJ1-5; tentative D call: TRBD1 (6 bases). V lost 7 bases and J lost 5, with 21 bases in between. The CDR3 is 16 residues long. The V gene's germline CDR1 is LNHDA and CDR2 SQIVND (reference sequence). The DNA for the CDR3 is TGTGCCAGTACCAGAGGAAAACAGGGTTACCATCAGCCCCAGCATTTT. It codes for CASTRGKQGYHQPQHF.